The entry below gives a single TCR beta chain sequence along with its context. What it recognizes is unknown. Measured with immunoSEQ multiplex PCR; TCRdb has only the in-frame clones, and not every one. The sample records about 97,000 clones, approximately 90% being singletons. These data belong to a study of T cell responses to AZD1222 COVID-19 vaccine. At the level of the study: Pooled together were second doses at about 4 or about 12 weeks. Overall study results and limits: The breadth and depth of Spike-specific TCRs increased once two AZD1222 doses had been given.

From germline, CDR1 is SGHDT and CDR2 YYEEEE. With 0 bases clipped from V and 4 bases from J, the junction kept 6 bases outside the gene matches. The CDR3 has 16 residues. The chain is built from TRBV5-6 and TRBJ1-5, with 8 bases aligning to TRBD1. The receptor was derived from an adult in good health. This material consisted of peripheral blood, taken on day 0 of AZD1222 vaccination. The CDR3 DNA follows: TGTGCCAGCAGCTTGGGGACAGGGAGAGGGAATCAGCCCCAGCATTTT. It translates to CASSLGTGRGNQPQHF.